This TCR beta chain was identified during a study of T cells in Graves' hyperthyroidism and ophthalmopathy. The V end was cut by 6 bases, the J end by 6 bases, with 15 bases between. Germline CDR1 and CDR2: SGHNT and YENEEA. CDR3 length: 14 residues. It was RNA transcripts that yielded the amplified TCR beta CDR3 regions. Primed by the HTBI set, a first-round RT-PCR was run on the TCR CDR3. Each CDR3 protein is one row after TCRdb ran MiXCR on the multiplex PCR reads. In the table there are 730,000 or so distinct CDR3 sequences, approximately 19% of which are singletons. This clonotype showed up many times. Newly diagnosed patients aged 18 to 65 had hyperthyroidism of under 2 months' duration. Clinical symptoms, serum thyroxine and TRAb, thyroid ultrasound and orbital computed tomography together formed the diagnostic basis. Blood was drawn at first hyperthyroidism diagnosis, before any ophthalmopathy symptoms.

The receptor was derived from a woman aged 50 to 60 with Graves' hyperthyroidism that later progressed to Graves' ophthalmopathy. Source material: blood. The J gene is TRBJ2-1, the V gene TRBV11-3; either TRBD1 or TRBD2 may supply D (5 bases each). Here the CDR3 reads CASSSRDGGNEQFF. As DNA, the CDR3 is TGTGCCAGCAGTTCCCGGGACGGAGGCAATGAGCAGTTCTTC.